This passage covers 18 T cell receptor beta chains from one sample sequenced in a study of T cells in localized non-small cell lung cancer. Assay: immunoSEQ multiplex PCR; the TCRdb copy retains only in-frame clones and omits some. The table has about 40,000 clones, 81% seen once. Source: peripheral blood mononuclear cells, taken before any cancer treatment. The receptor source for this set is a male donor older than 55 with stage II lung adenocarcinoma.

This clone has just one count. CDR3 bases: TGTGCCAGCGGTCCCCTCTCTGGAAACACCATATATTTT. This translates into CASGPLSGNTIYF. This chain joins TRBV7-2 and TRBJ1-3; D not certain. CDR3 length: 13 amino acids. Germline CDR1 SGHTA, CDR2 FQGNSA. The V gene lost 8 bases and the J gene lost 0 bases, with 8 bases spanning the gap.

V and J are TRBV7-2 and TRBJ1-4; 11 bases match TRBD1. Germline V gene data show CDR1 as SGHTA and CDR2 as FQGNSA. V lost 4 bases, J lost 7 bases, and 8 bases stayed unmatched. The CDR3 is made up of 16 amino acids. The CDR3 DNA reads as TGTGCCAGCAGCTCCCAAGTGGGGACAGGGGGTGAAAAACTGTTTTTT. Translated, it gives CASSSQVGTGGEKLFF.

The rearrangement links TRBV6-1 to TRBJ1-2; D not certain. CDR1 is MNHNS, CDR2 SASEGT, per germline. V lost 6 bases, J lost 2 bases, and 16 bases lay in between. The CDR3 is made up of 15 amino acids. The CDR3 nucleotides are TGTGCCAGCAGCGAAACCCTATCGGGAAACTATGGCTACACCTTC. Translated, it gives CASSETLSGNYGYTF.

The chain links TRBV6-5 to TRBJ1-5, with D tentatively TRBD1 (5 bases). This CDR3 region has 14 residues. Germline CDR1 and CDR2: MNHEY and SVGAGI. With 8 bases removed from V and 0 bases from J, the gap between germline ends came to 11 bases. CDR3 nucleotide sequence: TGTGCCAGCCGGGCGGGGCCTAGCAATCAGCCCCAGCATTTT. Its translation: CASRAGPSNQPQHF.

This chain joins TRBV18 and TRBJ1-1, with D tentatively TRBD1 (6 bases). The V end was cut by 3 bases, the J end by 4 bases, with 21 bases between. The germline V gene has CDR1 KGHSH and CDR2 LQKENI. CDR3 length equals 17 residues. CDR3 nucleotides: TGTGCCAGCTCACCCGCAGGGCAAGGGGGGAGTAGCACTGAAGCTTTCTTT. It codes for CASSPAGQGGSSTEAFF.

V gene TRBV4-2 combines with J gene TRBJ1-2; TRBD1 aligns across 7 bases. This CDR3 contains 16 residues. CDR1 and CDR2 (germline): LGHNA, YNFKEQ. Unmatched junction bases numbered 9, after V lost 1 base and J lost 4 bases. The CDR3 is CASSQGPGQMTYGYTF. Here the CDR3 DNA reads TGTGCCAGCAGCCAAGGACCGGGACAGATGACCTATGGCTACACCTTC.

The chain links TRBV2 to TRBJ2-6, with 9 bases matching TRBD2. V lost 1 base, J lost 2 bases, and 3 bases stayed unmatched. Germline assignment: CDR1 SNHLY and CDR2 FYNNEI. CDR3 size: 17 residues. CDR3 bases: TGTGCCAGCAGTGAAGGCGGGAGGGCCCCTGGGGCCAACGTCCTGACTTTC. Translation gives CASSEGGRAPGANVLTF. The full variable domain, its missing parts supplied by reference TRBV2 and TRBJ2-6, is EPEVTQTPSHQVTQMGQEVILRCVPISNHLYFYWYRQILGQKVEFLVSFYNNEISEKSEIFDDQFSVERPDGSNFTLKIRSTKLEDSAMYFCASSEGGRAPGANVLTFGAGSRLTVL.

The gene calls are TRBV7-2 and TRBJ2-1; D assignment may be TRBD1 or TRBD2 (5 bases each). Germline CDR1 SGHTA, CDR2 FQGNSA. V lost 3 bases and J lost 6, with 15 bases in between. CDR3 length: 15 residues. The CDR3 DNA reads as TGTGCCAGCAGCTTGATGGGGGAGAGGAGCAATGAGCAGTTCTTC. Encoded protein: CASSLMGERSNEQFF.

The V gene is TRBV9, the J gene TRBJ1-2; D unresolved. The V gene lost 2 bases and the J gene lost 2 bases, with 7 bases spanning the gap. This CDR3 has 13 residues. The germline gives CDR1 SGDLS, CDR2 YYNGEE. This CDR3 reads CASSVGANYGYTF. In nucleotides, the CDR3 is TGTGCCAGCAGCGTCGGAGCCAACTATGGCTACACCTTC.

The chain carries TRBV14 and TRBJ2-7, with D unclear. This CDR3 is 12 amino acids long. Trimming stripped 4 bases from V and 2 bases from J, with 6 bases between. The germline V gene encodes CDR1 SGHDN and CDR2 FVKESK. CDR3 DNA sequence: TGTGCCAGCAGCCCTCGACCCTACGAGCAGTACTTC. Protein product: CASSPRPYEQYF. The full variable domain, in which reference TRBV14 and TRBJ2-7 provide the parts outside the CDR3, is EAGVTQFPSHSVIEKGQTVTLRCDPISGHDNLYWYRRVMGKEIKFLLHFVKESKQDESGMPNNRFLAERTGGTYSTLKVQPAELEDSGVYFCASSPRPYEQYFGPGTRLTVT.

This clone was observed a single time. The genes are TRBV29-1 and TRBJ2-7; 7 positions agree with TRBD1. The CDR3 loop spans 14 amino acids. The ends lost 7 bases at V and 3 bases at J; junction bases unmatched: 12. Germline V gene lookup returns CDR1 SQVTM and CDR2 ANQGSEA. The CDR3 bases are TGCAGCGCAATTACAGGGGTCTGGGACTACGAGCAGTACTTC. Encoded protein: CSAITGVWDYEQYF.

This chain links TRBV27 with TRBJ1-1; TRBD1 might be the D (6 bases). The V end was cut by 4 bases, the J end by 5 bases, with 14 bases between. This CDR3 is 14 amino acids long. Germline CDR1 is MNHEY and CDR2 is SMNVEV (reference sequence). The CDR3 spells CASSSITGRTEAFF. CDR3 DNA: TGTGCCAGCAGTTCGATTACAGGGAGGACTGAAGCTTTCTTT.

In this sample, this clone turned up a few times. The chain has TRBV19 and TRBJ1-3; TRBD1 matches at 9 bases. CDR1 LNHDA and CDR2 SQIVND come from the germline V gene (reference sequence). Unmatched junction bases numbered 5, after V lost 8 bases and J lost 0 bases. The CDR3 covers 15 residues. In DNA, the CDR3 is TGTGCCAGTCGACAGGGGGTCTCCTCTGGAAACACCATATATTTT. This encodes CASRQGVSSGNTIYF. Variable domain in full (rest from reference TRBV19 and TRBJ1-3): DGGITQSPKYLFRKEGQNVTLSCEQNLNHDAMYWYRQDPGQGLRLIYYSQIVNDFQKGDIAEGYSVSREKKESFPLTVTSAQKNPTAFYLCASRQGVSSGNTIYFGEGSWLTVV.

This chain uses TRBV6-1 with TRBJ1-1, with 9 positions matching TRBD1. The CDR3 has 14 residues. Germline V gene lookup returns CDR1 MNHNS and CDR2 SASEGT. V lost 6 bases and J lost 5; bases outside the gene matches: 7. CDR3 amino acids: CASRTGGSGTEAFF. In DNA form, the CDR3 reads TGTGCCAGCAGGACAGGGGGGTCAGGGACTGAAGCTTTCTTT.

The V call is TRBV15, the J call TRBJ2-7; 8 bases are shared with TRBD2. Trimming took 3 bases from V and 3 from J; bases not matched to a gene: 7. CDR1 and CDR2 from the germline V gene are LNHNV and YYDKDF (reference sequence). This CDR3 region has 15 residues. Here the CDR3 DNA reads TGTGCCACCAGCAGGGGGGAACTAGCGGACTACGAGCAGTACTTC. Its protein product is CATSRGELADYEQYF.

This clone was detected only once. The genes are TRBV7-9 and TRBJ2-3; 7 nucleotides agree with TRBD1. The CDR3 consists of 16 residues. The germline CDR1 and CDR2 sequences are SEHNR and FQNEAQ (reference sequence). The V segment lost 4 bases and the J segment 3 bases; nucleotides outside the gene matches: 10. CDR3: CASSSRTGWETDTQYF. In DNA, the CDR3 is TGTGCCAGCAGCTCCCGGACAGGTTGGGAGACAGATACGCAGTATTTT.

The V and J genes are TRBV7-9 and TRBJ1-1; D not certain. There are 11 residues in the CDR3. CDR1 is SEHNR and CDR2 is FQNEAQ in the germline V gene (reference sequence). Deletions cut 11 bases from V and 6 bases from J, with 13 bases between. The CDR3 protein is CAGLGVAEAFF. Here the CDR3 DNA reads TGTGCCGGTCTTGGGGTTGCTGAAGCTTTCTTT.

This clone was detected a few times. The V and J genes are TRBV6-4 and TRBJ2-2; D is unresolved. Trimming removed 0 bases from V and 5 bases from J, with 4 bases in between. Germline CDR1 reads MRHNA; CDR2 reads SNTAGT. This CDR3 contains 13 residues. The CDR3 bases are TGTGCCAGCAGTGACTCAGCGACCGGGGAGCTGTTTTTT. Protein product: CASSDSATGELFF.